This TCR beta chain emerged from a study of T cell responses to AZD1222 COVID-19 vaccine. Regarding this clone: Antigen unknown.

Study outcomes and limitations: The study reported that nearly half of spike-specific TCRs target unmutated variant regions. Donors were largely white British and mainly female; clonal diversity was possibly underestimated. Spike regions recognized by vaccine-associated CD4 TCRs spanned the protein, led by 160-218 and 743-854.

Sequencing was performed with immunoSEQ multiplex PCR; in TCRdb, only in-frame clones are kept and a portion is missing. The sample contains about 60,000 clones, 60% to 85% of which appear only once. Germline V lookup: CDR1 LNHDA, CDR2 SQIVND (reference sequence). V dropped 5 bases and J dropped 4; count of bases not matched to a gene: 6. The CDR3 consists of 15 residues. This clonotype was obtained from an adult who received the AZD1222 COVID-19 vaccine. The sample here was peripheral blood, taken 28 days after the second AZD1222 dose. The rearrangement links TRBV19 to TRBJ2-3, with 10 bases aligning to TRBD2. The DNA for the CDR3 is TGTGCCAGTAGTTTTACTAGCGGGGTATCAGATACGCAGTATTTT. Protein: CASSFTSGVSDTQYF.